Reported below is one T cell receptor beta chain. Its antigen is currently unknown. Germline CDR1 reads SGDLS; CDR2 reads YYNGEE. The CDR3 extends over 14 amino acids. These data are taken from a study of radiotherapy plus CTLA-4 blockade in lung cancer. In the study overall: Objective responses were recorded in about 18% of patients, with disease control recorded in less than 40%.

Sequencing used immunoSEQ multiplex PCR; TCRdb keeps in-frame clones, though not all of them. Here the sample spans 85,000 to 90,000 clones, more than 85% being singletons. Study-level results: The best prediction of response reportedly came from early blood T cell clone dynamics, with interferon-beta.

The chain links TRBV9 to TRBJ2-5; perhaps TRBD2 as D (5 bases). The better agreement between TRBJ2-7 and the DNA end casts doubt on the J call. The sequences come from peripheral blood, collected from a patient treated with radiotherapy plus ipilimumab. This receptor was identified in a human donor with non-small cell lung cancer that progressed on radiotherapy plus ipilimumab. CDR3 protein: CASSARTGTYEQYF. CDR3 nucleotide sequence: TGTGCCAGCAGCGCGAGAACCGGGACCTACGAGCAGTACTTC.